Below are 16 T cell receptor beta chains sequenced from a single sample in a study of PD-1 blockade in classical Hodgkin lymphoma. Repertoires were generated with immunoSEQ multiplex PCR, while TCRdb's copy carries only in-frame clones and drops some. The table has tens of thousands of clones, about 70% seen once; the top ten hold roughly 1.2%. Stated time point: cycle 4 day 1 (C4D1), after more than five weeks of nivolumab. Autologous stem cell transplantation was followed by relapse in every patient, and brentuximab vedotin exposure varied. Researchers used magnetic negative selection to pull out pure CD4+ T cells from thawed PBMCs. This specimen was CD4+ T cells from blood, taken before the fourth cycle of nivolumab. The receptors were gathered from a human donor with classical Hodgkin lymphoma.

The chain recombines TRBV7-9 with TRBJ2-3; the match to TRBD2 covers 9 bases. Trimming took 5 bases from V and 5 from J; bases not matched to a gene: 17. This CDR3 comprises 18 residues. The germline V gene encodes CDR1 SEHNR and CDR2 FQNEAQ (reference sequence). This chain's CDR3 is CASSKGAGGLMGRDTQYF. The DNA for the CDR3 is TGTGCCAGCAGCAAAGGAGCGGGGGGCCTTATGGGGCGAGATACGCAGTATTTT.

Worth noting for this clone: Without the conserved terminal phenylalanine or tryptophan, this CDR3 likely stems from a read error. The limits of the CDR3 on the DNA are not certain, so only TCRdb's listed CDR3 is given. V usage is TRBV4-2 and J usage is TRBJ2-3; the D call TRBD2 from the table was never checked on the DNA. Per germline, CDR1 LGHNA and CDR2 YNFKEQ. The CDR3 has 14 residues if both end residues are counted. CDR3 protein: CASSQDLAGGSLIY.

V usage is TRBV7-2 and J usage is TRBJ2-5; D is unresolved. The germline V and J ends were trimmed by 5 bases and 0 bases, with 4 bases remaining between them. The CDR3 consists of 12 residues. Germline CDR1 reads SGHTA; CDR2 reads FQGNSA. The CDR3 sequence: CASSRYQETQYF. As DNA, the CDR3 is TGTGCCAGCAGCCGGTACCAAGAGACCCAGTACTTC.

This clone has more than one count but fewer than ten. The chain uses TRBV27 and TRBJ1-1; D is uncertain. Trimming cost V 3 bases and J 4 bases, with 18 bases left between them. Germline V gene sequence: CDR1 MNHEY, CDR2 SMNVEV (reference sequence). There are 16 residues in the CDR3. CDR3 sequence (DNA): TGTGCCAGCAGTTTTACTGCCGGACTCCCTAGCACTGAAGCTTTCTTT. It encodes CASSFTAGLPSTEAFF.

The V call is TRBV11-2, the J call TRBJ2-6; D unclear. CDR1 is SGHAT, CDR2 FQNNGV, per germline. The CDR3 consists of 16 residues. The ends were cut back, 3 bases at V and 0 bases at J, with 9 bases in the middle. CDR3 sequence (DNA): TGTGCCAGCAGCTTGGCCGCGAACTCTGGGGCCAACGTCCTGACTTTC. This translates into CASSLAANSGANVLTF.

This clone came up a few times. V gene TRBV5-1 combines with J gene TRBJ1-4; D is perhaps TRBD1 (5 bases). Germline values: CDR1 SGHRS, CDR2 YFSETQ. V lost 0 bases to trimming and J lost 7 bases, with 13 bases between them. CDR3 length: 15 residues. CDR3 sequence (DNA): TGCGCCAGCAGCTTGGAAGGCAGGGCCCGTGAAAAACTGTTTTTT. Its translation is CASSLEGRAREKLFF.

This clone showed up just a few times. The rearrangement links TRBV30 to TRBJ1-2; no reliable D call. The V and J ends lost 4 bases and 8 bases respectively, with 11 bases between them. CDR1 is GTSNPN, CDR2 SVGIG, per germline (reference sequence). There are 11 residues in the CDR3. The CDR3 spells CAWISAGGYTF. The CDR3 region has the DNA TGTGCCTGGATCAGTGCGGGGGGCTACACCTTC.

The J gene is TRBJ2-5, the V gene TRBV18; 8 bases map to TRBD1. Germline V gene data show CDR1 as KGHSH and CDR2 as LQKENI. J lost 5 bases, V lost 4 bases, and 3 bases had no gene match. The CDR3 is 13 residues long. CDR3: CASSRYRGETQYF. DNA for the CDR3: TGTGCCAGCTCACGTTACAGGGGGGAGACCCAGTACTTC.

The CDR3 here is CASGREYNEQFF. The CDR3, as DNA: TGTGCCAGCGGCAGAGAATACAATGAGCAGTTCTTC. The chain combines TRBV11-2 with TRBJ2-1; D gene uncertain. Germline V lookup: CDR1 SGHAT, CDR2 FQNNGV. The CDR3 covers 12 residues. V was pared by 8 bases and J by 4 bases, with 9 bases between.

The genes are TRBV4-2 and TRBJ2-2, with D perhaps TRBD2 (7 bases). Germline V gives CDR1 LGHNA, CDR2 YNFKEQ. The CDR3 covers 18 residues. V gave up 0 bases and J gave up 1 base, with 15 bases separating them. The CDR3 here is CASSQDLLGGRNTGELFF. CDR3 DNA sequence: TGTGCCAGCAGCCAAGATTTGTTGGGGGGGCGGAACACCGGGGAGCTGTTTTTT.

V gene TRBV7-9 combines with J gene TRBJ1-5; D gene uncertain. The CDR3 sequence is 12 residues long. Trimming took 2 bases from V and 9 from J, leaving 8 bases between them. CDR1 SEHNR and CDR2 FQNEAQ come from the germline V gene (reference sequence). The CDR3 region is CASSLIEGPQHF. The DNA for the CDR3 is TGTGCCAGCAGCTTAATTGAAGGGCCCCAGCATTTT.

There are a few counts of this clone. The chain joins TRBV2 to TRBJ1-5, with D unresolved. V was pared by 4 bases and J by 0 bases, with 7 bases between. The CDR3 is made up of 14 amino acids. Per germline, CDR1 SNHLY and CDR2 FYNNEI. CDR3 coding DNA: TGTGCCAGCAGTGCGGCAGATAGCAATCAGCCCCAGCATTTT. Translated, it gives CASSAADSNQPQHF.

The chain has TRBV9 and TRBJ2-3, with 13 bases fitting TRBD2. This CDR3 comprises 17 residues. The germline V gene has CDR1 SGDLS and CDR2 YYNGEE. Trimming cost V 0 bases and J 4 bases; bases outside gene matches: 5. The CDR3 DNA sequence: TGTGCCAGCAGCGTAGCCGGGGGGACTAGCGGGGCAGATACGCAGTATTTT. The encoded protein is CASSVAGGTSGADTQYF.

V usage is TRBV6-4 and J usage is TRBJ1-3; no clear D. CDR3 length equals 17 residues. Germline CDR1 reads MRHNA; CDR2 reads SNTAGT. V lost 2 bases and J lost 4, with 18 bases in between. CDR3 coding DNA: TGTGCCAGCAGTGACGAGGTTGGAGAGGACCCCGGAAACACCATATATTTT. Protein product: CASSDEVGEDPGNTIYF.

This clone was seen only a few times. The V gene is TRBV19, the J gene TRBJ1-1, with 8 bases matching TRBD1. CDR3 length: 14 residues. The V segment lost 7 bases and the J segment 4 bases; nucleotides outside the gene matches: 8. Germline V CDR1 and CDR2: LNHDA, SQIVND (reference sequence). CDR3 region: CASTHGQGGTEAFF. The CDR3 coding sequence is TGTGCCAGTACCCACGGACAGGGTGGCACTGAAGCTTTCTTT. Full variable domain (missing parts from reference TRBV19 and TRBJ1-1): DGGITQSPKYLFRKEGQNVTLSCEQNLNHDAMYWYRQDPGQGLRLIYYSQIVNDFQKGDIAEGYSVSREKKESFPLTVTSAQKNPTAFYLCASTHGQGGTEAFFGQGTRLTVV.

This clone occurred once. The chain couples TRBV7-2 to TRBJ1-2, with TRBD1 matching 8 bases. The germline V gene has CDR1 SGHTA and CDR2 FQGNSA. This CDR3 region has 14 residues. The V gene end was trimmed by 3 bases and the J gene end by 7 bases; junction bases not matched to a gene: 7. The CDR3 is CASSFRGRGSGYTF. Written as DNA, the CDR3 is TGTGCCAGCAGCTTCAGGGGGCGCGGAAGTGGCTACACCTTC.